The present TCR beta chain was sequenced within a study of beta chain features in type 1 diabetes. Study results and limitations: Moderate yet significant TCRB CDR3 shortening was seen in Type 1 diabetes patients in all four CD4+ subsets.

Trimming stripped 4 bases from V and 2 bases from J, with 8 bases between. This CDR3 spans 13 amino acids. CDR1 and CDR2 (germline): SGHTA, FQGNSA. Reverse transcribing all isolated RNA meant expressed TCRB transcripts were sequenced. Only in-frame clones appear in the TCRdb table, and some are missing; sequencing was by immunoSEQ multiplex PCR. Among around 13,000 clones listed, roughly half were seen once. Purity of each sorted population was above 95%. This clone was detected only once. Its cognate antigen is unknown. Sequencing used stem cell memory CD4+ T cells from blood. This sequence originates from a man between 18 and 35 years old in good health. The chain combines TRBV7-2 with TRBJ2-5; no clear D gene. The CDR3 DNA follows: TGTGCCAGCAGCTCGACAAATCAAGAGACCCAGTACTTC. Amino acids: CASSSTNQETQYF.